This is a list of T cell receptor beta chains from one sample in a study of cytomegalovirus exposure and HLA in healthy donors. The method was immunoSEQ multiplex PCR; TCRdb's version includes in-frame clones alone and lacks a portion of them. Of approximately 180,000 clones in the sample, around 75% are singletons; the top ten hold about 1.4%. Material for sequencing was PBMCs. All receptors come from a woman between 50 and 59 years old in good health and CMV-seronegative. Both conserved end residues are part of each CDR3. The D gene is left open where the match is weak. Where a row states a size, it is once, few, many or the class of an expanded clone; other rows omit it.

18,TRBV7-6,.,TRBJ2-7,TRBD1,CASSLATDRGRKVYEQYF,TGTGCCAGCAGCTTAGCCACTGACAGGGGGCGAAAAGTCTACGAGCAGTACTTC
16,TRBV19,.,TRBJ2-1,TRBD1,CASTLLPGQGHNEQFF,TGTGCCAGTACCCTCCTCCCGGGACAGGGGCACAATGAGCAGTTCTTC
14,TRBV4-3,few,TRBJ2-7,TRBD2,CASSQVGTSGEQYF,TGCGCCAGCAGCCAAGTAGGGACTAGCGGCGAGCAGTACTTC
14,TRBV7-9,.,TRBJ1-2,.,CASSLRRDSEGYTF,TGTGCCAGCAGCCTACGGCGGGACTCCGAAGGCTACACCTTC
12,TRBV25-1,.,TRBJ1-2,.,CASSEGGRRYTF,TGTGCCAGCAGTGAAGGAGGTCGTCGGTACACCTTC
13,TRBV7-9,few,TRBJ2-7,.,CASSPSGDHEQYF,TGTGCCAGCAGTCCCTCAGGGGACCACGAGCAGTACTTC
15,TRBV7-8,.,TRBJ2-2,.,CASSQTEGATGELFF,TGTGCCAGCAGCCAGACGGAGGGAGCGACCGGGGAGCTGTTTTTT
16,TRBV28,.,TRBJ1-5,.,CASSLSRGGMRQPQHF,TGTGCCAGCAGTTTATCGAGGGGGGGCATGAGGCAGCCCCAGCATTTT
16,TRBV7-2,.,TRBJ1-2,TRBD1,CASSQQGTRANYGYTF,TGTGCCAGCAGCCAACAGGGGACCCGAGCTAACTATGGCTACACCTTC
16,TRBV18,.,TRBJ2-2,TRBD1,CASSPLPGQGHGELFF,TGTGCCAGCTCACCACTTCCGGGACAGGGCCACGGGGAGCTGTTTTTT
16,TRBV7-3,.,TRBJ2-1,TRBD1,CASSLSRTGLYNEQFF,TGTGCCAGCAGCTTATCCCGGACAGGGCTCTACAATGAGCAGTTCTTC
13,TRBV18,.,TRBJ2-5,.,CASSPGSLETQYF,TGTGCCAGCTCACCAGGCTCCCTAGAGACCCAGTACTTC
14,TRBV9,.,TRBJ1-1,.,CASSEAPAGTEAFF,TGTGCCAGCAGCGAGGCCCCGGCGGGGACTGAAGCTTTCTTT
15,TRBV28,.,TRBJ1-4,TRBD1,CASSFRTGTNEKLFF,TGTGCCAGCAGTTTCCGGACAGGGACAAATGAAAAACTGTTTTTT
15,TRBV18,.,TRBJ2-3,TRBD2,CASSPPGLATDTQYF,TGTGCCAGCTCACCCCCGGGACTAGCGACAGATACGCAGTATTTT
15,TRBV18,.,TRBJ1-5,.,CASSGVGGQGQPQHF,TGTGCCAGCTCCGGAGTCGGGGGGCAAGGTCAGCCCCAGCATTTT
14,TRBV29-1,.,TRBJ1-2,TRBD1,CSVATGDGSYGYTF,TGCAGCGTCGCGACAGGGGATGGTAGCTATGGCTACACCTTC
15,TRBV5-8,.,TRBJ1-5,.,CASSLSGWSNQPQHF,TGTGCCAGCAGCTTATCGGGGTGGAGCAATCAGCCCCAGCATTTT
14,TRBV5-5,.,TRBJ1-3,.,CASSLGGMGNTIYF,TGTGCCAGCAGCCTAGGGGGAATGGGAAACACCATATATTTT
14,TRBV5-6,.,TRBJ2-1,.,CASSSVGVGNEQFF,TGTGCCAGCAGCTCTGTAGGGGTTGGCAATGAGCAGTTCTTC
15,TRBV5-1,.,TRBJ2-1,TRBD2,CASSSLAGGGDEQFF,TGCGCCAGCAGCTCCCTAGCGGGGGGTGGCGATGAGCAGTTCTTC
14,TRBV2,.,TRBJ2-3,.,CASSEGGTTDTQYF,TGTGCCAGCAGTGAAGGCGGCACCACAGATACGCAGTATTTT
11,TRBV20-1,.,TRBJ1-4,.,CSAYSWEKLFF,TGCAGTGCTTACTCCTGGGAAAAACTGTTTTTT
17,TRBV5-1,.,TRBJ1-1,TRBD1,CASSLYRGALMNTEAFF,TGCGCCAGCAGCCTGTACAGGGGCGCCCTTATGAACACTGAAGCTTTCTTT
14,TRBV10-3,.,TRBJ1-3,.,CAISDPTVGNTIYF,TGTGCCATCAGTGACCCGACAGTAGGAAACACCATATATTTT
17,TRBV15,.,TRBJ1-3,.,CATSRDFPSSAGNTIYF,TGTGCCACCAGCAGAGATTTCCCCTCAAGCGCTGGAAACACCATATATTTT
13,TRBV28,.,TRBJ2-7,.,CASRIDSSYEQYF,TGTGCCAGCAGAATAGACAGCTCCTACGAGCAGTACTTC
15,TRBV27,.,TRBJ1-1,.,CASSLGGRGNTEAFF,TGTGCCAGCAGTTTAGGGGGGAGGGGGAACACTGAAGCTTTCTTT
11,TRBV9,.,TRBJ1-2,.,CASSAGGGYTF,TGTGCCAGCAGCGCAGGAGGAGGCTACACCTTC
15,TRBV7-8,.,TRBJ2-7,.,CASSLRSGSLYEQYF,TGTGCCAGCAGCTTAAGGTCAGGGTCACTCTACGAGCAGTACTTC
17,TRBV5-1,.,TRBJ2-6,TRBD1,CASRGQGVPSGANVLTF,TGCGCCAGCAGAGGACAGGGCGTACCCTCTGGGGCCAACGTCCTGACTTTC
14,TRBV18,.,TRBJ1-3,.,CASNTESSGNTIYF,TGTGCCAGCAATACGGAGAGCTCTGGAAACACCATATATTTT
16,TRBV27,.,TRBJ2-3,.,CASSLSTGRRTDTQYF,TGTGCCAGCAGTTTGTCGACAGGGAGGAGGACAGATACGCAGTATTTT
18,TRBV7-2,.,TRBJ2-5,TRBD2,CASSARGGQLLSQETQYF,TGTGCCAGCAGCGCTAGGGGAGGGCAGCTTTTATCCCAAGAGACCCAGTACTTC
14,TRBV11-3,.,TRBJ2-7,TRBD1,CASSTSDRAYEQYF,TGTGCCAGCAGCACTTCGGACAGGGCCTACGAGCAGTACTTC
14,TRBV15,.,TRBJ2-2,TRBD1,CATGLGQRTGELFF,TGTGCCACAGGGCTGGGACAGCGCACCGGGGAGCTGTTTTTT
15,TRBV6-5,.,TRBJ1-2,.,CASIISPTAGYGYTF,TGTGCCAGCATAATCTCACCAACAGCAGGCTATGGCTACACCTTC
16,TRBV5-4,.,TRBJ2-6,TRBD1,CASRPTTGAGANVLTF,TGTGCCAGCAGACCCACCACAGGGGCTGGGGCCAACGTCCTGACTTTC
15,TRBV6-6,.,TRBJ2-3,TRBD2,CASSPLAGRTDTQYF,TGTGCCAGCAGTCCCCTAGCGGGGCGCACAGATACGCAGTATTTT
13,TRBV6-5,once,TRBJ1-1,TRBD1,CASRGQGFTEAFF,TGTGCCAGCAGGGGACAGGGGTTCACTGAAGCTTTCTTT
12,TRBV12-5,few,TRBJ1-1,.,CASTLARTEAFF,TGTGCTAGTACCTTAGCTCGAACTGAAGCTTTCTTT
16,TRBV18,.,TRBJ1-5,TRBD1,CASSPFGTGGDQPQHF,TGTGCCAGCTCACCATTCGGGACAGGGGGCGACCAGCCCCAGCATTTT
15,TRBV7-8,.,TRBJ2-7,TRBD2,CASSLELGGDYEQYF,TGTGCCAGCAGCTTAGAATTGGGGGGGGACTACGAGCAGTACTTC
14,TRBV5-1,.,TRBJ1-1,.,CASSRQGGNTEAFF,TGCGCCAGCAGCAGGCAGGGTGGGAACACTGAAGCTTTCTTT
14,TRBV6-1,few,TRBJ2-2,TRBD1,CASRGQADTGELFF,TGTGCCAGCAGGGGACAGGCTGACACCGGGGAGCTGTTTTTT
19,TRBV11-2,.,TRBJ2-1,.,CASSSFPRQGGGVRNEQFF,TGTGCCAGCAGCTCATTCCCCAGACAGGGCGGAGGGGTCAGAAATGAGCAGTTCTTC
15,TRBV27,.,TRBJ2-4,.,CASSLGRGAKNIQYF,TGTGCCAGCAGTTTAGGTCGGGGGGCCAAAAACATTCAGTACTTC
14,TRBV4-3,.,TRBJ2-7,TRBD2,CASSQALADYEQYF,TGCGCCAGCAGCCAAGCACTAGCGGACTACGAGCAGTACTTC
13,TRBV11-3,.,TRBJ2-5,.,CASSLGRGETQYF,TGTGCCAGCAGCCTGGGCCGGGGGGAGACCCAGTACTTC
15,TRBV19,.,TRBJ1-2,.,CASSTDAQGKNGYTF,TGTGCCAGTAGTACCGACGCTCAGGGGAAGAATGGCTACACCTTC
14,TRBV6-1,.,TRBJ1-2,TRBD1,CASGEPGQGYGYTF,TGTGCCAGCGGCGAACCGGGACAGGGGTATGGCTACACCTTC
17,TRBV9,.,TRBJ2-1,TRBD2,CASSVGLAGGGYNEQFF,TGTGCCAGCAGCGTAGGACTAGCGGGAGGGGGTTACAATGAGCAGTTCTTC
15,TRBV2,.,TRBJ2-3,TRBD2,CASRWDYRSTDTQYF,TGTGCCAGCAGGTGGGACTACCGTAGCACAGATACGCAGTATTTT
12,TRBV5-6,few,TRBJ2-3,.,CASSLYTDTQYF,TGTGCCAGCAGCTTGTACACAGATACGCAGTATTTT